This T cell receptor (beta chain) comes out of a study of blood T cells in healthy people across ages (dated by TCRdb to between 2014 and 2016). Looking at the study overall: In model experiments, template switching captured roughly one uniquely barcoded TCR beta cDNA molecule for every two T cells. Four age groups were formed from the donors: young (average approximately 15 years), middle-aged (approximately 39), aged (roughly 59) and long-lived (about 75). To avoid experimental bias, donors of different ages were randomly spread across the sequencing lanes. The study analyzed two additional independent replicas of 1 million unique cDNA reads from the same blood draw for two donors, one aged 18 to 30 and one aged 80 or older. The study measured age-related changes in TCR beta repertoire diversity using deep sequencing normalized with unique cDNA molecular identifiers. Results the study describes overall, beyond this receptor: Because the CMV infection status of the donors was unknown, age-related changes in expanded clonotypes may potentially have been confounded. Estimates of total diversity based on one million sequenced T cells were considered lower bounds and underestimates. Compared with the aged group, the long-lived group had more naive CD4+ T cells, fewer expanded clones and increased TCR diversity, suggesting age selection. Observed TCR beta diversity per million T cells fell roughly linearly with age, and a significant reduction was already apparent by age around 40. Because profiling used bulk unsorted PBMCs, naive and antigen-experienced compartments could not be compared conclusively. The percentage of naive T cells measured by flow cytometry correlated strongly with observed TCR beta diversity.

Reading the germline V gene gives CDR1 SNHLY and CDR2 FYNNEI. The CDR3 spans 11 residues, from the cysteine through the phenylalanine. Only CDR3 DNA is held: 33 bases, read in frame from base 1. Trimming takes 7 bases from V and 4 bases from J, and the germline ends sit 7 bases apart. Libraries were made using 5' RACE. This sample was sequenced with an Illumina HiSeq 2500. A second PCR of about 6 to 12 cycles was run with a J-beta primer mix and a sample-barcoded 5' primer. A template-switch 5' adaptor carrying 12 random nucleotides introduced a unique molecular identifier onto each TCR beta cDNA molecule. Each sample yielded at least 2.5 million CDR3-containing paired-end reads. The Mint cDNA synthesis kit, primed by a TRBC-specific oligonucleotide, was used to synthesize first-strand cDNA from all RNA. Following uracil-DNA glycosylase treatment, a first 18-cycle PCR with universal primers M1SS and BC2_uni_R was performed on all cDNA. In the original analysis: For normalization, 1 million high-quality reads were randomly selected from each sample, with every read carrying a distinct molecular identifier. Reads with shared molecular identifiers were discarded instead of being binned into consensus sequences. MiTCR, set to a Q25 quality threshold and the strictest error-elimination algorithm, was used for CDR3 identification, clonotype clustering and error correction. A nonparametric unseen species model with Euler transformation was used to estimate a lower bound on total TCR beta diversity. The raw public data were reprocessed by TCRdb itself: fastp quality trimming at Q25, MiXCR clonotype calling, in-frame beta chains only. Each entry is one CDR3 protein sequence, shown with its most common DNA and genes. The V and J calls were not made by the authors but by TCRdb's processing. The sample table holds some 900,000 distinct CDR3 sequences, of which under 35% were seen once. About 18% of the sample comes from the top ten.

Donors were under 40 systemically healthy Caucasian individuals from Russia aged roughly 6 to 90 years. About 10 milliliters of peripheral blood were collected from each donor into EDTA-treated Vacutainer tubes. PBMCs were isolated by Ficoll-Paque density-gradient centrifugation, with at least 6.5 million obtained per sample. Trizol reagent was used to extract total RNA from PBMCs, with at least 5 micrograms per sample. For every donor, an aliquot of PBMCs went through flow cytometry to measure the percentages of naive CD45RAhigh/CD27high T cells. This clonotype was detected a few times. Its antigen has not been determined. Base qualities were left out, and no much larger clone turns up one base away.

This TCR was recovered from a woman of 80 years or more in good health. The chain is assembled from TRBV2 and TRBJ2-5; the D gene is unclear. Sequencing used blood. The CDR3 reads CASTMRETQYF. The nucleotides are TGTGCCAGCACGATGAGAGAGACCCAGTACTTC.